This T cell receptor (beta chain) was identified during a study of T cell repertoires in cytomegalovirus infection. Whole-study context: As its CMV epitopes, the study selected recently identified HLA-C-restricted and well-studied HLA-B-restricted targets. Public TCR beta signatures provided an indication of both CMV infection and a matching HLA type. General observations from the study: Summed public TCR beta family frequency identified CMV carriers bearing the relevant HLA.

A single record per CDR3 protein comes from TCRdb applying MiXCR to the reads. The sample carries about 770,000 distinct CDR3 sequences, 25% to 35% recorded once. Trimming took 7 bases from V and 1 from J, leaving 12 bases between them. The germline CDR1 and CDR2 sequences are MNHNY and SVGAGI (reference sequence). This CDR3 contains 14 residues. The table lists this clonotype with a few counts. Its cognate antigen is unknown. The input for sequencing was cultured CD8+ T cells from PBMCs, taken from culture after CMV antigen stimulation. V usage is TRBV6-6 and J usage is TRBJ2-3; D is unresolved. This sequence was found in a human donor in good health (CMV status not recorded). Some clones in this sample may be carry-over from other donors' samples. The CDR3, as DNA: TGTGCCAGCATCCTACGGTTAGGCACAGATACGCAGTATTTT. As protein: CASILRLGTDTQYF.